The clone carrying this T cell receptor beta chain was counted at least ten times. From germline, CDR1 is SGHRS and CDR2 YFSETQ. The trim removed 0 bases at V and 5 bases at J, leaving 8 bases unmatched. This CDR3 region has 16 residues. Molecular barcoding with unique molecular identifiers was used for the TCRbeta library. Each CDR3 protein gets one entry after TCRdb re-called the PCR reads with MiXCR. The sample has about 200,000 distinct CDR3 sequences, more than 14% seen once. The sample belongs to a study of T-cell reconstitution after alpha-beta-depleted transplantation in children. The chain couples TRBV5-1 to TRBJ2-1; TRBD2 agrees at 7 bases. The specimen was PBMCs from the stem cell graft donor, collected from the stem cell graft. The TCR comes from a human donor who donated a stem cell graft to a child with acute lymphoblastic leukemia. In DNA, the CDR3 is TGCGCCAGCAGCTTGGTTCCTAGCGGAACAGACAATGAGCAGTTCTTC. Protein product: CASSLVPSGTDNEQFF.